This entry lists 8 T cell receptor beta chains sequenced from one sample in a study of blood T cell repertoires in COVID-19. Produced via immunoSEQ multiplex PCR; TCRdb's table is partial and in-frame only. The sample has around 250,000 clones; 91% are singletons. Material: PBMCs or T cells enriched from blood (not recorded which). The receptor set was obtained from a human donor in a cohort exposed to, infected with or recovered from COVID-19 (not recorded which). The donor label of this sample is uncertain.

The chain is built from TRBV7-9 and TRBJ2-7, with 9 bases fitting TRBD1. With 3 bases clipped from V and 7 bases from J, the junction kept 13 bases outside the gene matches. The CDR3 runs 16 residues. Germline-derived CDR1 and CDR2 are SEHNR and FQNEAQ (reference sequence). CDR3 DNA: TGTGCCAGCAGCTTCCCGGGGACAGGGTCCGGGAGGGAGCAGTACTTC. It yields the protein CASSFPGTGSGREQYF.

CDR3 nucleotide sequence: TGCGCCAGCAGCCAAGACGGGGACTATACAGGAAACACTGAAGCTTTCTTT. Translation gives CASSQDGDYTGNTEAFF. The chain employs TRBV4-3 and TRBJ1-1; D might be TRBD1 (5 bases). Looked up from germline, CDR1 is LGHNA and CDR2 is YSLEER. This CDR3 is built from 17 residues. V was cut by 0 bases and J by 2 bases, with 16 bases left in between.

This chain connects TRBV4-1 to TRBJ1-1; D ambiguous. V lost 0 bases, J lost 7 bases, and 12 bases lay in between. The CDR3 is made up of 14 amino acids. Germline CDR1 MGHRA, CDR2 YSYEKL. CDR3 DNA sequence: TGCGCCAGCAGCCAAGAACGAAGGAGCCATGAAGCTTTCTTT. It is translated as CASSQERRSHEAFF.

V and J are TRBV19 and TRBJ1-3; a possible D gene is TRBD1 (5 bases). Germline CDR1 is LNHDA and CDR2 is SQIVND (reference sequence). The CDR3 has 15 amino acids. Trimming removed 6 bases from V and 0 bases from J, with 12 bases in between. The CDR3 DNA follows: TGTGCCAGTAGCAGCGACAGATTCTCTGGAAACACCATATATTTT. Translation: CASSSDRFSGNTIYF.

V usage is TRBV14 and J usage is TRBJ1-1; D unclear. Germline V gives CDR1 SGHDN, CDR2 FVKESK. CDR3 length: 16 amino acids. V was trimmed by 1 base and J by 6 bases, leaving 18 bases between them. CDR3 sequence reads: CASSQVVFLESPEAFF. CDR3 DNA: TGTGCCAGCAGCCAAGTTGTCTTTTTAGAGTCCCCTGAAGCTTTCTTT. Supplemented by reference TRBV14 and TRBJ1-1, the full variable domain reads EAGVTQFPSHSVIEKGQTVTLRCDPISGHDNLYWYRRVMGKEIKFLLHFVKESKQDESGMPNNRFLAERTGGTYSTLKVQPAELEDSGVYFCASSQVVFLESPEAFFGQGTRLTVV.

The genes are TRBV12-3 or TRBV12-4 and TRBJ2-2; no firm D call. Trimming left V 7 bases short and J 7 bases short, with 10 bases between. The CDR3 consists of 12 residues. CDR3 loop: CASNLNLGELFF. The CDR3 DNA sequence: TGTGCCAGCAACTTGAACCTCGGGGAGCTGTTTTTT.

This sequence joins TRBV10-3 and TRBJ2-5; 7 bases line up with TRBD1. From germline, CDR1 is ENHRY and CDR2 SYGVKD. J gave up 9 bases and V 0 bases, and 10 bases lay outside the gene matches. The CDR3 has 15 amino acids. The CDR3 region is CAISESRTGAGAQYF. In DNA, the CDR3 is TGTGCCATCAGTGAGTCCCGGACAGGAGCCGGGGCCCAGTACTTC.

As concerns this clone: At one end, the junction sequence differs from germline, possibly due to a read error. This rearrangement joins TRBV19 to TRBJ1-4; maybe TRBD1 (6 bases). CDR3 length equals 15 residues. Germline V gene sequence: CDR1 LNHDA, CDR2 SQIVND (reference sequence). DNA of the CDR3: TGTGCCAGTAGCATAGGGGGGCTCGCTAATGAAAAACTGTTTTTT. As protein: CASSIGGLANEKLFF.